The clone carrying this T cell receptor (beta chain) came up a few times. The antigen is unknown. Other nucleotide sequences from this sample produce the same CDR3. Following RNA extraction, reverse transcription yielded cDNA that acted as the sequencing template. The assay was immunoSEQ multiplex PCR, and TCRdb's table has in-frame clones only and misses some. The table shows some 180,000 clones, with about 56% occurring only once. This sample was included in a study of CD8+ T cells in alopecia areata. Study-wide results and caveats: Clonality in lesional scalp, especially alopecia totalis/universalis, exceeded that of normal scalp.

A FACSAria was used to sort CD4+ and CD8+ T cells. These cells came from PBMCs. V was clipped by 0 bases and J by 3 bases, with 9 bases between them. The length of the CDR3 is 15 residues. Germline V gene data show CDR1 as SGHDT and CDR2 as YYEEEE. The sample was CD8+ T cells sorted from blood. This TCR was recovered from a human donor in good health. The chain carries TRBV5-6 and TRBJ2-2, with a tentative D call TRBD1 (6 bases). For the CDR3, the DNA is TGTGCCAGCAGCTTGGTACAGGGTGACACCGGGGAGCTGTTTTTT. Protein product: CASSLVQGDTGELFF.